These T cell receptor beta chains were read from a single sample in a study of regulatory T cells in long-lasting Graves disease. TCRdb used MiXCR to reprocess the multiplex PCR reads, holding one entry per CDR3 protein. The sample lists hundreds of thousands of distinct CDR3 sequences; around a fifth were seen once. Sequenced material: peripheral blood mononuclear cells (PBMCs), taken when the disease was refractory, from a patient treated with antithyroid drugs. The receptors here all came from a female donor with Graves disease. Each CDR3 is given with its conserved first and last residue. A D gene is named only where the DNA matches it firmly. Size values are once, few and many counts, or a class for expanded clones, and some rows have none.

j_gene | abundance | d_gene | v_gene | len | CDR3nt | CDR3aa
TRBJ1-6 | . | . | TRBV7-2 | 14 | TGTGCCAGCAGCTTAGCTTTGGGGTATTCACCCCTCCACTTT | CASSLALGYSPLHF
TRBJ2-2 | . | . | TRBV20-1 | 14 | TGCAGTGCCCCCTCCCATGGGGATCGGGGGGAGCTGTTTTTT | CSAPSHGDRGELFF
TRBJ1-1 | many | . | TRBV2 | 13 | TGTGCCACCAGTCAGGGGCAAGGGACTGAAGCTTTCTTT | CATSQGQGTEAFF
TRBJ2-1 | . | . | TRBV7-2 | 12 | TGTGCCAGCAGTTCGCAGGGAAATGAGCAGTTCTTC | CASSSQGNEQFF
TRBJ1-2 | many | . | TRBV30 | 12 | TGTGCCTGGAGTGCGGGGAACTATGGCTACACCTTC | CAWSAGNYGYTF
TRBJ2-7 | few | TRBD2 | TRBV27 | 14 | TGTGCCAGCAGTTCGTTGGGGGGGGTCTACGAGCAGTACTTC | CASSSLGGVYEQYF
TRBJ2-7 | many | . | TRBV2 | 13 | TGTGCCAGCAATCCCATAGGGGGGTACGAGCAGTACTTC | CASNPIGGYEQYF
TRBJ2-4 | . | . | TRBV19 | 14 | TGTGCCAGTAGTATACTGGGGGGAGGAAACATTCAGTACTTC | CASSILGGGNIQYF
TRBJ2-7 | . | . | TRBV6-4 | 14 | TGTGCCAGCAGTTACCCCGCCGCGATAGACGAGCAGTACTTC | CASSYPAAIDEQYF
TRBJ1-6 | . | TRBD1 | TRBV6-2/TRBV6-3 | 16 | TGTGCCAGCAGTGGGACAGGGGGGCGTAATAATTCACCCCTCCACTTT | CASSGTGGRNNSPLHF
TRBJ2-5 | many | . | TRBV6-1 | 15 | TGTGCCAGCAGCCCGAAGACCTGGTACCAAGAGACCCAGTACTTC | CASSPKTWYQETQYF
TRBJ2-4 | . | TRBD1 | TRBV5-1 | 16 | TGCGCCAGCAGCGCCGACCGGGACAGGGGCGTCGACATTCAGTACTTC | CASSADRDRGVDIQYF
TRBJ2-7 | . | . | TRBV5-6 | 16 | TGTGCCAGCAGCTCCCTTTTGGGGGGCCTCTCCTACGAGCAGTACTTC | CASSSLLGGLSYEQYF
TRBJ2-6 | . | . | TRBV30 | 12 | TGTGCCTGGGATACTGGGGCCAACGTCCTGACTTTC | CAWDTGANVLTF
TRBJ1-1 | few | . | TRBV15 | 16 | TGTGCCACCAGCAGAGATTTGGGTATGGAGGGCACTGAAGCTTTCTTT | CATSRDLGMEGTEAFF
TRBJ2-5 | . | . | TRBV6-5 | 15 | TGTGCCAGCAGTTACTCGTCAGGGTACCAAGAGACCCAGTACTTC | CASSYSSGYQETQYF
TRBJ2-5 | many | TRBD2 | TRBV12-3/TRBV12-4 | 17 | TGTGCCAGCAGTCCGCGGACTAGCGGGAGGCCCCAAGAGACCCAGTACTTC | CASSPRTSGRPQETQYF
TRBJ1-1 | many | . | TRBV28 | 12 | TGTGCCAGCAGTACACCGACCACTGAAGCTTTCTTT | CASSTPTTEAFF
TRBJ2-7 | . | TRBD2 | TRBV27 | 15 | TGTGCCAGCAGTTTACGACTAGCGGGACTGTGCGAGCAGTACTTC | CASSLRLAGLCEQYF
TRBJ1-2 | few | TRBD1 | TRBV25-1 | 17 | TGTGCCAGCAAGCGACCGGGACAGAACTCCCTCGACTATGGCTACACCTTC | CASKRPGQNSLDYGYTF
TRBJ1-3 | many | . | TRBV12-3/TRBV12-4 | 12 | TGTGCCAGCAGTTTGCCCACTAAGGCCTGGGATTTT | CASSLPTKAWDF
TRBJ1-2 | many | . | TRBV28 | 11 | TGTGCCAGCAGACGCCTGGTTAGCTACACCTTC | CASRRLVSYTF
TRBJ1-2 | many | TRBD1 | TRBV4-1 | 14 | TGCGCCAGCAGCCAAACAGGGGAAGGCTATGGCTACACCTTC | CASSQTGEGYGYTF
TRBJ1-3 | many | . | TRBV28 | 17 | TGTGCCAGCAGCCGTATGGTCTGGAAGATCTCTGGAAACACCATATATTTT | CASSRMVWKISGNTIYF
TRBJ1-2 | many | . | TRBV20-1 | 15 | TGCAGTGCCCTGGCTGACACCAGTCCTAACTATGGCTACACCTTC | CSALADTSPNYGYTF
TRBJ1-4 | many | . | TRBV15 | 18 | TGTGCCACCAGCAGAGAGGGTTGGGGGGCGACCGTGGAGGAAAAACTGTTTTTT | CATSREGWGATVEEKLFF
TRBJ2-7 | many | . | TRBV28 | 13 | TGTGCCAGCACCACACAGGGAAAATCCGAGCAGTACTTC | CASTTQGKSEQYF
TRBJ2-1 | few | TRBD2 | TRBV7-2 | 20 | TGTGCCAGCAGCTTAACAGTAGTAGGTCGTTTGGGGAGGGCCCCCAATGAGCAGTTCTTC | CASSLTVVGRLGRAPNEQFF
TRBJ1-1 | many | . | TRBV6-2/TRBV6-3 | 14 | TGTGCCAGCGTCAGGGGCGGTTCGAACACTGAAGCTTTCTTT | CASVRGGSNTEAFF
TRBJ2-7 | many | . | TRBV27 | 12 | TGTGCCAGCAGGATCCGATCCGGCGAGCAGTACTTC | CASRIRSGEQYF
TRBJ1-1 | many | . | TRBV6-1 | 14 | TGTGCCAGCAGCCCACCCCAGGGGAACACTGAAGCTTTCTTT | CASSPPQGNTEAFF
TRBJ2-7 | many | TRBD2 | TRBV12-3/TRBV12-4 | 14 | TGTGCCAGCAGTTTAGGGCTAGCGGGAGTGGAGCAGTACTTC | CASSLGLAGVEQYF
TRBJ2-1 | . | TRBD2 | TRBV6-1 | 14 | TGTGCCCTCAGACGACTAGCGGGGAGGAATGAGCAGTTCTTC | CALRRLAGRNEQFF
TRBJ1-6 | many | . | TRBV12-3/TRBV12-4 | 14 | TGTGCCAGCAGCCGCGGACTTGGTTATTCACCCCTCCACTTT | CASSRGLGYSPLHF
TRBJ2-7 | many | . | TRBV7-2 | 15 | TGTGCCAGCAGATTGTATCAGGGGATCTCCTACGAGCAGTACTTC | CASRLYQGISYEQYF
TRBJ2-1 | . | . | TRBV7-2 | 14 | TGTGCCAGCACAACGTACGGCACCGCTCATGAGCAGTTCTTC | CASTTYGTAHEQFF
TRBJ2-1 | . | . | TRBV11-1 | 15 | TGTGCCAGCAGCTTAGTGGGGGGTAACTACAATGAGCAGTTCTTC | CASSLVGGNYNEQFF
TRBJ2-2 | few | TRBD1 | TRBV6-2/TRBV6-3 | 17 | TGTGCCAGCAGTTACTCATGGGACAGGGGTTCCACCGGGGAGCTGTTTTTT | CASSYSWDRGSTGELFF
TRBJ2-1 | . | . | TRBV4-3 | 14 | TGCGCCAGCAGCCAATCCGGGCCACTAGATGAGCAGTTCTTC | CASSQSGPLDEQFF
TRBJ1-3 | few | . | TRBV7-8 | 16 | TGTGCCAGCAGCTTAGTAGGTTGGGACGGAGGAAACACCATATATTTT | CASSLVGWDGGNTIYF
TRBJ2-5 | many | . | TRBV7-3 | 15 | TGTGCCAGCAGCCCATCGGGACACTTCCAAGAGACCCAGTACTTC | CASSPSGHFQETQYF
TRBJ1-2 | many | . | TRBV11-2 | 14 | TGTGCCAGCAGCCGTTTGGGTCTTAACTATGGCTACACCTTC | CASSRLGLNYGYTF
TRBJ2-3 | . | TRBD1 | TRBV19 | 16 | TGTGCCAGTGGGATCGGTGGGACAGGGGCAGCAGATACGCAGTATTTT | CASGIGGTGAADTQYF
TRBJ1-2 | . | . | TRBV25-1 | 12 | TGTGCCACCTTGACAGCTAACTATGGCTACACCTTC | CATLTANYGYTF
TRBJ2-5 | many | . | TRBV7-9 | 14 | TGTGCCAGCAGCGTCGACAGTGGCACGGTAACCCAGTACTTC | CASSVDSGTVTQYF
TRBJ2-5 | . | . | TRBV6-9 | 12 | TGTGCCAGCAGTTACCAGGAAGAGACCCAGTACTTC | CASSYQEETQYF
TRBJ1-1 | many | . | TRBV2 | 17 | TGTGCCAGCAGGAGCTCGGGCTATCGGCGGTCGAACACTGAAGCTTTCTTT | CASRSSGYRRSNTEAFF
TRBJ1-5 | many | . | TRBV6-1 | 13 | TGTGCCAGCAGGTCCTTGGGATGGGGGCCCCAGCATTTT | CASRSLGWGPQHF
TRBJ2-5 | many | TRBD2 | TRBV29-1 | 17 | TGCAGCGTCGTACCCCGGCCCCTTAGCGGGAGGGAGGAGACCCAGTACTTC | CSVVPRPLSGREETQYF
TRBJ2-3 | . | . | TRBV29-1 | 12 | TGCAGCGTCAACAGGATCACAGATACGCAGTATTTT | CSVNRITDTQYF
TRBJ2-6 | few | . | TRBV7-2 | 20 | TGTGCCAGCAGCTTGGCTCCTGTACAGTCGCCGGCCTCTGGGGCCAACGTCCTGACTTTC | CASSLAPVQSPASGANVLTF
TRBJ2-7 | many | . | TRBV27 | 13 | TGTGCCAGCAGTCGAGACACGTTAGGGGAGCAGTACTTC | CASSRDTLGEQYF
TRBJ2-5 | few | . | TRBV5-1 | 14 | TGCGCCAGCAGCGGCGGGGTTTTGAAAGAGACCCAGTACTTC | CASSGGVLKETQYF